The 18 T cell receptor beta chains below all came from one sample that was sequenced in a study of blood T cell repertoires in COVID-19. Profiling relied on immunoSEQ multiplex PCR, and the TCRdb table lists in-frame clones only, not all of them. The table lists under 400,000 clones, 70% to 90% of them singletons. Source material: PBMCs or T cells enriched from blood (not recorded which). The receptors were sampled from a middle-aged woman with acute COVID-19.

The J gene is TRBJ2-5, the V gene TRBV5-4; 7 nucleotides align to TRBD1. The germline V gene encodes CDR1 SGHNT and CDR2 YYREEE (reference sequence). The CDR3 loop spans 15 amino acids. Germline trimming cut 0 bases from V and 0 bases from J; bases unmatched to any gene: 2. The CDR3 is CASSLGDRDQETQYF. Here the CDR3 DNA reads TGTGCCAGCAGCTTGGGTGACAGGGACCAAGAGACCCAGTACTTC.

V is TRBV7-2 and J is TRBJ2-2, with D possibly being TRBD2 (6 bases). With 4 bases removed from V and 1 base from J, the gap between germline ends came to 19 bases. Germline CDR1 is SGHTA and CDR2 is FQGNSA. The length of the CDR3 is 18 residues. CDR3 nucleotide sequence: TGTGCCAGCAGCTCGACAGTCACGGGACTCGTGAACACCGGGGAGCTGTTTTTT. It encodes CASSSTVTGLVNTGELFF.

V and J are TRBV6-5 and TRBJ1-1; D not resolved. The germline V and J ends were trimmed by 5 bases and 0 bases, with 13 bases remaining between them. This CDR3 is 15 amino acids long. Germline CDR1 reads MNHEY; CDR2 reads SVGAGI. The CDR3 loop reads CASSTLLRMNTEAFF. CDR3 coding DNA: TGTGCCAGCAGTACCCTTTTGAGGATGAACACTGAAGCTTTCTTT.

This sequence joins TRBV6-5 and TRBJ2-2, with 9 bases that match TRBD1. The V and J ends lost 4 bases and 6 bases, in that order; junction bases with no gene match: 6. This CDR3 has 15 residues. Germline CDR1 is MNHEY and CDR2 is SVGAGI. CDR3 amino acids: CASSWDRAGAGELFF. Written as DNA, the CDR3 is TGTGCCAGCAGTTGGGACAGGGCGGGCGCCGGGGAGCTGTTTTTT.

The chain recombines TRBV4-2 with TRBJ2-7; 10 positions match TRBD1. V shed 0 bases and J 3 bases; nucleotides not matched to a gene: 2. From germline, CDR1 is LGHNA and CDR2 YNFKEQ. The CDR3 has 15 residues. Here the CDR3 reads CASSQDGQGVYEQYF. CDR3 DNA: TGTGCCAGCAGCCAAGATGGACAGGGGGTCTACGAGCAGTACTTC.

The CDR3 loop is CASSYSTIGQGVVEKLFF. CDR3 DNA sequence: TGTGCCAGCAGTTACTCTACAATCGGACAGGGCGTGGTCGAAAAACTGTTTTTT. The rearrangement links TRBV6-2 or TRBV6-3 to TRBJ1-4, with 8 bases matching TRBD1. Germline CDR1 is MNHEY and CDR2 is SVGEGT. CDR3 length: 18 amino acids. With 0 bases clipped from V and 8 bases from J, the junction kept 14 bases outside the gene matches.

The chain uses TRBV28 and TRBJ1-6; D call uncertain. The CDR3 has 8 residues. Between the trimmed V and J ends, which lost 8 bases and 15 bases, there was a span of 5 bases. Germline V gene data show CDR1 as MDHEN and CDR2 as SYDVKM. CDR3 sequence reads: CASGLLHF. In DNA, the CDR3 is TGTGCCAGCGGCCTCCTCCACTTT.

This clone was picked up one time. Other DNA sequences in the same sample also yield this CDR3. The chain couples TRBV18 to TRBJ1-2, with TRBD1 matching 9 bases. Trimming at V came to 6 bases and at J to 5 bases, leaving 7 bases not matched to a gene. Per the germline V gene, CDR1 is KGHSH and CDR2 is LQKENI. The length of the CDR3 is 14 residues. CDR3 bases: TGTGCCAGCTCGCCCGGGACAGGGAGTTATGGCTACACCTTC. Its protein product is CASSPGTGSYGYTF.

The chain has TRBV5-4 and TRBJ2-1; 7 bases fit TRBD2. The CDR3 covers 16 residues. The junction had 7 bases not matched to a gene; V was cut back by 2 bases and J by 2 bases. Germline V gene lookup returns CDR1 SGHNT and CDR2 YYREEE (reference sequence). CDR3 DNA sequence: TGTGCCAGCAGCTTTGTGAGCGGGACTCCCTACAATGAGCAGTTCTTC. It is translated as CASSFVSGTPYNEQFF.

The CDR3 sequence is CASSQDLAGEGYTF. The DNA for the CDR3 is TGTGCCAGCAGCCAAGATCTGGCAGGGGAAGGCTACACCTTC. The V and J genes are TRBV3-1 (or the pseudogene TRBV3-2) and TRBJ1-2, with a tentative D call TRBD1 (6 bases). This CDR3 has 14 amino acids. The V gene lost 0 bases and the J gene lost 8 bases, with 13 bases spanning the gap. Germline CDR1 reads LGHDT; CDR2 reads YNNKEL (reference sequence).

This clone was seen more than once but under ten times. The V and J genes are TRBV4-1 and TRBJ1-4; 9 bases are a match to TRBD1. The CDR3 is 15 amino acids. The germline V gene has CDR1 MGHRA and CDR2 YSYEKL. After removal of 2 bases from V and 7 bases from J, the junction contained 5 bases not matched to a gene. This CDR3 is CASSQIDRGGEKLFF. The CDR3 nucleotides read TGCGCCAGCAGCCAAATCGACAGGGGGGGTGAAAAACTGTTTTTT.

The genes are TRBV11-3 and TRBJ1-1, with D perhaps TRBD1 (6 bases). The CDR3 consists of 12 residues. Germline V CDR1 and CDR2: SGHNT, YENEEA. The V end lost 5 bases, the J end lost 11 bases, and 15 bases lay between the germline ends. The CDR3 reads CASSLGGQRAFF. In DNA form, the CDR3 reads TGTGCCAGCAGCCTAGGCGGACAGCGGGCTTTCTTT.

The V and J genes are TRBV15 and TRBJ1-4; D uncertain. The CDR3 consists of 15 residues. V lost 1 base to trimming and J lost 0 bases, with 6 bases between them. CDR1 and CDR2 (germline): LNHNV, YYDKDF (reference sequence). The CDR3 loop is CATSRAGATNEKLFF. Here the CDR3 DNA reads TGTGCCACCAGCAGAGCCGGGGCAACTAATGAAAAACTGTTTTTT. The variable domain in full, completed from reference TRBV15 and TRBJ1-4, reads DAMVIQNPRYQVTQFGKPVTLSCSQTLNHNVMYWYQQKSSQAPKLLFHYYDKDFNNEADTPDNFQSRRPNTSFCFLDIRSPGLGDTAMYLCATSRAGATNEKLFFGSGTQLSVL.

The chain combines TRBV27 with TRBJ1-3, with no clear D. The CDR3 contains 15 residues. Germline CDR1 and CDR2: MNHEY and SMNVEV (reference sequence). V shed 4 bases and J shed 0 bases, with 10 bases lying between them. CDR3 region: CASSSTPSSGNTIYF. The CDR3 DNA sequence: TGTGCCAGCAGTTCCACCCCGAGCTCTGGAAACACCATATATTTT.

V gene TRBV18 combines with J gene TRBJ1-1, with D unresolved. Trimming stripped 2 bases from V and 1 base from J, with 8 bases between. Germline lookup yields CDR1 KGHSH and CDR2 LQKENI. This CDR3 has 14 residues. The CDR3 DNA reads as TGTGCCAGCTCACCATCCTCAGGGAACACTGAAGCTTTCTTT. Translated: CASSPSSGNTEAFF.

In DNA, the CDR3 is TGTGCCAGCAGCTTAACCAGGGTTCCAGGCATTCAGTACTTC. This sequence encodes CASSLTRVPGIQYF. The chain links TRBV11-2 to TRBJ2-4; D possibly corresponds to TRBD1 (5 bases). The V end lost 2 bases, the J end lost 9 bases, and 14 bases lay between the germline ends. The germline CDR1 and CDR2 sequences are SGHAT and FQNNGV. The CDR3 runs 14 residues.

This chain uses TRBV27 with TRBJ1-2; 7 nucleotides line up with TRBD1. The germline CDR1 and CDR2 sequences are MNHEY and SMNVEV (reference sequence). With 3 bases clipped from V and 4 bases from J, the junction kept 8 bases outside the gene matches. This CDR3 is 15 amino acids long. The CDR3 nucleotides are TGTGCCAGCAGTTTTGGAGTGGGACAGCCCTATGGCTACACCTTC. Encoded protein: CASSFGVGQPYGYTF.

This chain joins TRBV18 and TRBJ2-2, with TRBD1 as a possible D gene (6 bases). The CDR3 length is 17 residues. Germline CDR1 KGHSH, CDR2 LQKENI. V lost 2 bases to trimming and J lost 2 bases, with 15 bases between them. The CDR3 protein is CASSPVTGTSNTGELFF. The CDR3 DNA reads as TGTGCCAGCTCACCAGTAACCGGGACAAGTAACACCGGGGAGCTGTTTTTT.